The clone carrying this TCR beta chain was detected many times. The V gene's germline CDR1 is MDHEN and CDR2 SYDVKM. The CDR3 loop spans 13 amino acids. Between the trimmed V and J ends, which lost 8 bases and 3 bases, there was a span of 8 bases. Each CDR3 protein is one row after TCRdb ran MiXCR on the 5' RACE reads. The sample lists 300,000 to 400,000 distinct CDR3 sequences; around a tenth were seen once. This specimen belongs to a study of CD8 T cells in ankylosing spondylitis. The sequenced sample was blood, either unsorted or a sorted T cell fraction (not recorded which). The clonotype comes from a female donor with ankylosing spondylitis or in good health (not recorded which). The chain employs TRBV28 and TRBJ1-6; D is unresolved. The CDR3 protein is CASHGGYNSPLHF. CDR3 in DNA: TGTGCCAGCCATGGCGGCTATAATTCACCCCTCCACTTT.